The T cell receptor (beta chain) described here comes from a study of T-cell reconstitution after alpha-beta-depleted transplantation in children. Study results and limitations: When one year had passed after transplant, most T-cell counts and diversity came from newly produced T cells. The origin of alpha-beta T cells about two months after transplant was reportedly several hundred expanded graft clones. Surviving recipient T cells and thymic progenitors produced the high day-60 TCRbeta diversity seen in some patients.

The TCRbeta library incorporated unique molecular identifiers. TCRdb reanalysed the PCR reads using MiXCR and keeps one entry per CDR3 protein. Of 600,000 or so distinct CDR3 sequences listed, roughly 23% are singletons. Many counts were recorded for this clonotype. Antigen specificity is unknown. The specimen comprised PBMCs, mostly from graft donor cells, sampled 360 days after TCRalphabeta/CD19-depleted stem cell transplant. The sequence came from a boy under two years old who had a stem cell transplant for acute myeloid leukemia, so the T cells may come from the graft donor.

The CDR3 loop is CASSFLDRYWEQYV. CDR3 nucleotide sequence: TGTGCCAGCAGTTTCCTGGACAGGTATTGGGAGCAGTACGTC. This chain links TRBV28 with TRBJ2-7, with 7 bases aligning to TRBD1. J lost 7 bases, V lost 3 bases, and 9 bases had no gene match. The CDR3 extends over 14 amino acids. CDR1 and CDR2 from the germline V gene are MDHEN and SYDVKM.